This entry describes one T cell receptor beta chain. Which antigen it targets is not known. No much larger clone exists at a distance of one base, and base qualities are not known. The CDR3 numbers 21 residues from cysteine through phenylalanine. Kept here is only the CDR3 DNA, which spans 63 bases and is read in frame from base 1. This sample was taken from a study of PD-1 blockade in classical Hodgkin lymphoma (TCRdb year 2020). Regarding the complete study: Nivolumab dosing was 3 mg/kg intravenously every 2 weeks, continuing until either disease progression or unacceptable toxicity. To define a peripheral blood immune signature of response to PD-1 blockade in classical Hodgkin lymphoma, the study combined TCR beta sequencing with CyTOF.

The Qiagen DNeasy kit was used to extract genomic DNA both from unsorted PBMCs and from the negatively selected CD4+ and CD8+ fractions. Using primers that anneal to V and J segments, immunoSEQ multiplex PCR amplified the TCR beta CDR3 regions. A synthetic immune receptor repertoire was used to minimize amplification bias, and any residual bias was removed computationally once sequencing was done. In the source study's methods: Custom Python scripts were used to quantify repertoire diversity as the Shannon entropy index. The unsorted, CD4+ and CD8+ repertoires were each analyzed separately, with the exception of combined analyses, where CD4+ and CD8+ sequences were merged in silico. A clone counted as expanded when the clone's frequency after treatment rose at least 2-fold relative to C1D1, and clones undetected at baseline were given a pseudocount of 0.5. Singleton clones were defined as clones with 0 or 1 copy at C1D1, and non-singleton clones were defined as clones with 2 or more copies. Clones expanded in unsorted samples were annotated as CD4+, CD8+ or unknown by matching protein sequences in sorted samples from the same patient. Wilcoxon tests on paired samples were used to test diversity changes from C1D1 to C4D1. Not all clones reach the TCRdb copy of this immuneACCESS table, which keeps in-frame sequences only. Checked studies attribute under half of the gap to unresolved V genes and leave the rest unexplained. That table furnishes V, J and clone size, whereas the DNA furnished D and trimming. The sample contains tens of thousands of clones, 81% of them found a single time. The leading ten clones occupy roughly a fifth of the sample.

Reading the label with the study, this specimen's time point is: cycle 4 day 1 (C4D1), after 6 weeks of nivolumab. Every trial patient had relapsed after autologous stem cell transplantation, and cohorts A, B and C differed in prior brentuximab vedotin exposure. The trial cohort was composed of roughly 60 patients with relapsed/refractory classical Hodgkin lymphoma, for whom complete response, partial response or progressive disease was recorded as best overall response. Trial patients were treated with single-agent nivolumab in the multi-cohort phase II CheckMate 205 trial. An independent review committee assessed best overall response using the 2007 International Working Group response criteria. Trial PBMCs were obtained immediately prior to nivolumab initiation (C1D1) and on therapy at cycle 2 day 1 and cycle 4 day 1. Peripheral blood was collected in 8 mL Vacutainer Cell Preparation Tubes, from which PBMCs were isolated by centrifugation and then cryopreserved.

General findings and caveats noted by the study authors: Baseline TCR diversity was reported to be lower in newly diagnosed patients than in healthy donors, and even lower in relapsed/refractory patients. The study was restricted to a single clinical trial cohort, and the causes of repertoire differences, possibly disease activity or prior therapy, were left undefined. A significant rise by C4D1 was seen in CD4+ but not CD8+ TCR diversity (p=0.0027 vs p=0.16), with the rise being most apparent in complete responders (p=0.02). Among trial patients, those achieving complete response had baseline diversity similar to that of newly diagnosed patients, while diversity was significantly lower in partial responders and progressors. Patients starting nivolumab less than 1 year after ASCT had lower diversity and were excluded from later analyses to avoid confounding by immune reconstitution.

This sequence was found in a human donor with classical Hodgkin lymphoma. This sequence uses TRBV21-1 and TRBJ2-5; whether TRBD2, the table's D call, matches the DNA was not checked. TRBV21-1 is a recognized pseudogene. Specimen: peripheral blood mononuclear cells (PBMCs), collected before the fourth cycle of nivolumab. The CDR3: CASSKVPRSRDPEREGETQYF. The nucleotide sequence is TGTGCCAGCAGCAAAGTTCCTCGTTCCCGGGATCCAGAGCGGGAGGGGGAGACCCAGTACTTC.